The clone carrying this T cell receptor beta chain was found a few times. Antigen: not known. In the authors' workflow: Each library had 2.2 to 3.6 million CDR3 reads and about 90,000 to nearly 500,000 clonotypes. TCRdb reprocessed the 5' RACE reads with MiXCR, giving one entry per CDR3 protein. For this entry, the V and J calls and clone size follow TCRdb and not the study's own pipeline. The sample holds 350,000 to 450,000 distinct CDR3 sequences, over 25% seen once. The data stem from a study of identical twins' blood T cells. Study conclusions and caveats: Each donor's most abundant TCRbeta clonotypes shared more CDR3 sequences with her twin than unrelated donors.

The CDR3 totals 13 residues. Trimming left V 5 bases short and J 0 bases short, with 10 bases between. Germline loops: CDR1 DFQATT, CDR2 SNEGSKA (reference sequence). This TCR derives from a woman between 18 and 50 years old in good health. V usage is TRBV20-1 and J usage is TRBJ1-2; D is unclear. Input material: PBMCs. The CDR3 spells CSAHRVTNYGYTF. As DNA, the CDR3 is TGCAGTGCTCACAGAGTTACTAACTATGGCTACACCTTC.